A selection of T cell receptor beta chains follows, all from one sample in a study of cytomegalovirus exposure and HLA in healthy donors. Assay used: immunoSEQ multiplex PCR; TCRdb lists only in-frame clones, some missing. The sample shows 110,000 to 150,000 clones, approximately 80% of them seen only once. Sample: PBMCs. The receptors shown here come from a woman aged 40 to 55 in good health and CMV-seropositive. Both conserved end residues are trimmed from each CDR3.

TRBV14,ASSQPAEGLYEQY
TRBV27,ASSRVLGNTIY
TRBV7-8,ASSPGAGGTEAF
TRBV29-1,SVVTGDSNQPQH
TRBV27,ASRPTGVDQPQH
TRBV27,ASIYNQPQH
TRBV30,AWRLAGGSDEQY
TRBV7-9,ASSFAGANTGELF
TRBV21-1,ASSPLAGTRWGEQY
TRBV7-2,ASSWTGETQY
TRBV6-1,ASSPERGAYNEQF
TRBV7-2,ASSRSGGGAGTGELF
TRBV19,ASNTDRQETQY
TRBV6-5,ASRSGGVETQY
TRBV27,ASGDRVSEQY
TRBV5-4,ASTSSEYYNEQF
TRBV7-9,ASSQRTGGNTEAF
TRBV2,ASSEGLPNYGYT